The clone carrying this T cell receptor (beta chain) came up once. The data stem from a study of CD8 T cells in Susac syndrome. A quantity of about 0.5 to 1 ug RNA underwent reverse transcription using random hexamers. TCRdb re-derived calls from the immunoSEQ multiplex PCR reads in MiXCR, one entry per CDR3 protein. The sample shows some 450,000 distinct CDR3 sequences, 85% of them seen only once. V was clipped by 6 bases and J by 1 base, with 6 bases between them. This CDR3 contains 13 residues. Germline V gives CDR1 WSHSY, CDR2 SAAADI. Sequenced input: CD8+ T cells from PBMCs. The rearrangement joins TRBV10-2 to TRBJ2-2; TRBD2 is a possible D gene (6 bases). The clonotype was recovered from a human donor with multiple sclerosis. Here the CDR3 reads CASREGNTGELFF. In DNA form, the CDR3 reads TGCGCCAGCAGGGAGGGGAACACCGGGGAGCTGTTTTTT.